These 18 T cell receptor beta chains share one sample of origin, sequenced in a study of patients and donors after allogeneic stem cell transplantation. TCRdb reprocessed the RT-PCR reads with MiXCR, giving one entry per CDR3 protein. Among hundreds of thousands of distinct CDR3 sequences listed, 16% were seen once. The sequenced material came from blood, either unsorted or a sorted T cell fraction (not recorded which). These receptors were obtained from a human donor who was either an allogeneic HSCT recipient or a stem cell or donor lymphocyte infusion donor (not recorded which). It is not recorded whose cells these are; they may come from a transplant donor.

Many counts were recorded for this clonotype. This rearrangement joins TRBV7-2 to TRBJ1-2; D is unresolved. The ends were cut back, 1 base at V and 5 bases at J, with 11 bases in the middle. The CDR3 sequence is 14 residues long. Germline assignment: CDR1 SGHTA and CDR2 FQGNSA. CDR3 DNA sequence: TGTGCCAGCAGCTTAGATCGGGTTACATATGGCTACACCTTC. Its protein is CASSLDRVTYGYTF.

This clonotype was detected many times. V is TRBV7-9 and J is TRBJ2-1; no clear D. With 5 bases removed from V and 0 bases from J, the gap between germline ends came to 11 bases. Germline-derived CDR1 and CDR2 are SEHNR and FQNEAQ (reference sequence). This CDR3 has 15 residues. The CDR3 bases are TGTGCCAGCAGCCCGTCGAAGAGCTCCTACAATGAGCAGTTCTTC. Protein: CASSPSKSSYNEQFF.

This clonotype was seen more than once but under ten times. The chain employs TRBV29-1 and TRBJ1-4; 8 bases line up with TRBD1. This CDR3 spans 16 amino acids. Looked up from germline, CDR1 is SQVTM and CDR2 is ANQGSEA. V trimming: 8 bases; J trimming: 0 bases; junction bases outside the gene matches: 11. CDR3 protein: CSKERDRRTTNEKLFF. CDR3 nucleotides: TGCAGCAAAGAAAGGGACAGGCGAACAACTAATGAAAAACTGTTTTTT.

This clonotype was recorded only once. The rearrangement links TRBV19 to TRBJ2-5; D is ambiguous. With 5 bases removed from V and 1 base from J, the gap between germline ends came to 14 bases. The CDR3 covers 15 residues. Germline CDR1 and CDR2: LNHDA and SQIVND (reference sequence). The CDR3 nucleotides are TGTGCCAGTAGTTTATCCGCAGGCGGCCAAGAGACCCAGTACTTC. Its protein is CASSLSAGGQETQYF.

The chain is built from TRBV5-1 and TRBJ2-7; TRBD1 might be the D (5 bases). This CDR3 has 13 residues. CDR1 and CDR2 (germline): SGHRS, YFSETQ. Trimming stripped 0 bases from V and 7 bases from J, with 11 bases between. CDR3 sequence reads: CASSLEGRWEQYF. In DNA, the CDR3 is TGCGCCAGCAGCTTGGAGGGGCGGTGGGAGCAGTACTTC. Complete variable domain (other parts from reference TRBV5-1 and TRBJ2-7): KAGVTQTPRYLIKTRGQQVTLSCSPISGHRSVSWYQQTPGQGLQFLFEYFSETQRNKGNFPGRFSGRQFSNSRSEMNVSTLELGDSALYLCASSLEGRWEQYFGPGTRLTVT.

This rearrangement joins TRBV12-3 or TRBV12-4 to TRBJ2-6, with TRBD1 matching 11 bases. J gave up 2 bases and V 5 bases, and 11 bases lay outside the gene matches. The CDR3 covers 19 residues. The CDR3: CASSLSRPGQGAGANVLTF. The CDR3 coding sequence is TGTGCCAGCAGTCTTTCGAGACCGGGACAGGGGGCTGGGGCCAACGTCCTGACTTTC.

This clonotype was seen only a few times. This sequence joins TRBV27 and TRBJ2-6, with 9 bases matching TRBD2. The CDR3 sequence is 17 residues long. CDR1 is MNHEY, CDR2 SMNVEV, per germline (reference sequence). J lost 0 bases, V lost 3 bases, and 3 bases had no gene match. The DNA of the CDR3 is TGTGCCAGCAGTTTTGCGGGGGGGGGCTCTGGGGCCAACGTCCTGACTTTC. Amino acid sequence: CASSFAGGGSGANVLTF.

This clonotype showed up just a few times. The chain combines TRBV20-1 with TRBJ2-7; weak D call: TRBD2 (8 bases). The V gene lost 4 bases and the J gene lost 6 bases, with 19 bases spanning the gap. This CDR3 has 14 residues. Per germline, CDR1 DFQATT and CDR2 SNEGSKA (reference sequence). The CDR3 spells CSAKPGTRGREQYF. DNA of the CDR3: TGCAGTGCTAAGCCGGGGACTAGGGGGCGCGAGCAGTACTTC.

The chain couples TRBV28 to TRBJ2-5; 9 nucleotides line up with TRBD1. Looked up from germline, CDR1 is MDHEN and CDR2 is SYDVKM. Germline trimming cut 9 bases from V and 2 bases from J; bases unmatched to any gene: 10. The CDR3 is 15 amino acids. CDR3 loop: CASTGGARAQETQYF. The DNA of the CDR3 is TGTGCCAGTACAGGGGGCGCGAGGGCGCAAGAGACCCAGTACTTC.

This clonotype was counted only a few times. The genes are TRBV5-1 and TRBJ1-6; no clear D gene. The germline V and J ends were trimmed by 5 bases and 2 bases, with 11 bases remaining between them. The CDR3 has 15 amino acids. Germline assignment: CDR1 SGHRS and CDR2 YFSETQ. The CDR3 DNA reads TGCGCCAGCAGACCCGACGGAACCTATAATTCACCCCTCCACTTT. It specifies CASRPDGTYNSPLHF.

The V call is TRBV7-3, the J call TRBJ2-7, with 14 bases fitting TRBD2. From germline, CDR1 is SGHTA and CDR2 FQGTGA. V dropped 1 base and J dropped 0; count of bases not matched to a gene: 5. The CDR3 is made up of 18 amino acids. CDR3 in DNA: TGTGCCAGCAGCTTAAGAGGGACTAGCGGGAGTCGCTCCTACGAGCAGTACTTC. Protein sequence: CASSLRGTSGSRSYEQYF.

The V call is TRBV21-1, the J call TRBJ1-5; TRBD1, the table's D call, lacks a check against the DNA. TRBV21-1 counts as a pseudogene. The CDR3 loop spans 16 amino acids. DNA of the CDR3: TGTGCCAGCAGGAATAGGACACCTTATAGCAATCAGCCCCAGCATTTT. Its protein product is CASRNRTPYSNQPQHF.

This chain uses TRBV29-1 with TRBJ1-1; the D gene is possibly TRBD1 (6 bases). This CDR3 spans 15 amino acids. CDR1 and CDR2 (germline): SQVTM, ANQGSEA. V gave up 6 bases and J gave up 1 base, with 18 bases separating them. The chain's CDR3 is CSVTASGARNTEAFF. CDR3 nucleotides: TGCAGCGTCACGGCCTCGGGGGCTAGGAACACTGAAGCTTTCTTT. Together with reference TRBV29-1 and TRBJ1-1, the CDR3 gives the full variable domain: SAVISQKPSRDICQRGTSLTIQCQVDSQVTMMFWYRQQPGQSLTLIATANQGSEATYESGFVIDKFPISRPNLTFSTLTVSNMSPEDSSIYLCSVTASGARNTEAFFGQGTRLTVV.

This chain joins TRBV6-5 and TRBJ1-1, with D possibly being TRBD1 (6 bases). Germline CDR1 is MNHEY and CDR2 is SVGAGI. The CDR3 is made up of 15 amino acids. Trimming took off 0 bases at V and 4 bases at J, with 12 bases between the two ends. The CDR3 coding sequence is TGTGCCAGCAGTTACTCCCCGAGGGGGATCACTGAAGCTTTCTTT. This sequence encodes CASSYSPRGITEAFF.

The V gene is TRBV12-3 or TRBV12-4, the J gene TRBJ1-2, with D tentatively TRBD1 (6 bases). The V gene lost 6 bases and the J gene lost 8 bases, with 16 bases spanning the gap. There are 13 residues in the CDR3. The CDR3 nucleotides read TGTGCCAGCAGCCCCCCTGGGGGCGGAGGCTACACCTTC. Translated: CASSPPGGGGYTF.

The rearrangement links TRBV12-3 or TRBV12-4 to TRBJ2-7; D might be TRBD1 or TRBD2, each matching 6 bases. The CDR3 runs to 13 residues. Trimming removed 7 bases from V and 7 bases from J, with 17 bases in between. CDR3: CASTTAGEEEQYF. CDR3 bases: TGTGCCAGCACCACGGCAGGGGAGGAAGAGCAGTACTTC.

This clonotype was seen a few times. The CDR3 protein is CASSFPSGRETGELFF. Here the CDR3 DNA reads TGTGCCAGCAGTTTCCCCAGCGGGAGGGAAACCGGGGAGCTGTTTTTT. This sequence joins TRBV27 and TRBJ2-2; 10 positions match TRBD2. Per the germline V gene, CDR1 is MNHEY and CDR2 is SMNVEV (reference sequence). The CDR3 loop spans 16 amino acids. The V and J ends lost 3 bases and 5 bases, in that order; junction bases with no gene match: 6.

This clonotype was recorded many times. The chain uses TRBV29-1 and TRBJ2-5; 8 bases are shared with TRBD2. Per the germline V gene, CDR1 is SQVTM and CDR2 is ANQGSEA. CDR3 length: 13 residues. V gave up 4 bases and J gave up 2 bases; unmatched junction bases: 3. CDR3 nucleotides: TGCAGCGTTGGGGGCGGGGGGCAAGAGACCCAGTACTTC. It is translated as CSVGGGGQETQYF.